A single T cell receptor (beta chain) is shown here with its context. Its specificity is unknown. The sample is drawn from a study of blood T cells in healthy people across ages. A second about 7 to 12 cycle PCR used barcoded and J-beta primers. With 12 random nucleotides, a template-switch adaptor tagged each individual cDNA molecule. A single record per CDR3 protein comes from TCRdb applying MiXCR to the 5' RACE reads. Of about a million distinct CDR3 sequences listed, 45% to 50% are singletons. The CDR3 contains 15 residues. Germline CDR1 and CDR2: SQVTM and ANQGSEA. The germline V and J ends were trimmed by 3 bases and 5 bases, with 19 bases remaining between them. Study-wide points: Lack of knowledge of donor CMV status possibly confounded expanded clonotype changes.

The gene calls are TRBV29-1 and TRBJ1-1; D remains ambiguous. Material: blood. This receptor was identified in a man in his thirties or forties in good health. CDR3: CSVDLGLGLGTEAFF. CDR3 nucleotide sequence: TGCAGCGTTGACCTAGGGTTGGGCTTGGGTACTGAAGCTTTCTTT.